The 17 T cell receptor beta chains listed next were all sequenced from one sample in a study of cytomegalovirus exposure and HLA in healthy donors. In the PCR, 60 Vbeta and 13 Jbeta primers were used. TCRdb's copy holds only in-frame clones and misses some; the assay was immunoSEQ multiplex PCR. The sample lists over 45,000 clones, about 80% occurring once. The material sequenced was PBMCs. The receptors stem from a man between 25 and 39 years old in good health and CMV-seronegative.

This clone came up once. The chain is built from TRBV30 and TRBJ2-1; no clear D. CDR3 length: 14 residues. Germline values: CDR1 GTSNPN, CDR2 SVGIG (reference sequence). With 7 bases removed from V and 5 bases from J, the gap between germline ends came to 18 bases. CDR3 amino acids: CASSSGRAHNEQFF. CDR3 in DNA: TGTGCCTCTTCATCCGGTAGAGCGCACAATGAGCAGTTCTTC.

V and J are TRBV6-5 and TRBJ2-1; the match to TRBD2 covers 9 bases. The V gene's germline CDR1 is MNHEY and CDR2 SVGAGI. The V and J ends lost 2 bases and 3 bases, in that order; junction bases with no gene match: 2. This CDR3 has 15 residues. In nucleotides, the CDR3 is TGTGCCAGCAGTTACAGGACTAGCGTCTACAATGAGCAGTTCTTC. The encoded protein is CASSYRTSVYNEQFF.

The chain joins TRBV15 to TRBJ2-5; the match to TRBD2 covers 8 bases. The CDR3 covers 16 residues. Per the germline V gene, CDR1 is LNHNV and CDR2 is YYDKDF (reference sequence). Trimming removed 1 base from V and 1 base from J; junction bases left unmatched: 5. The CDR3 DNA reads TGTGCCACCAGCAGAGGGGGACGGGAGGGCCAAGAGACCCAGTACTTC. Translation: CATSRGGREGQETQYF.

The chain joins TRBV6-1 to TRBJ1-2; no definite D call. The germline CDR1 and CDR2 sequences are MNHNS and SASEGT. The CDR3 runs 14 residues. Trimming pared 6 bases from V and 6 bases from J, leaving 17 bases between. The chain's CDR3 is CASRTLEWRDGYTF. The CDR3 coding sequence is TGTGCCAGCAGAACGCTGGAGTGGAGGGATGGCTACACCTTC.

The V call is TRBV6-5, the J call TRBJ2-2; perhaps TRBD1 as D (6 bases). Trimming left V 7 bases short and J 6 bases short, with 12 bases between. Germline-derived CDR1 and CDR2 are MNHEY and SVGAGI. This CDR3 has 13 residues. The CDR3 is CASKAPGAGELFF. The CDR3 nucleotides are TGTGCCAGCAAGGCGCCAGGGGCCGGGGAGCTGTTTTTT.

The chain couples TRBV4-1 to TRBJ2-4, with a weak D call TRBD1 (5 bases). Trimming pared 3 bases from V and 0 bases from J, leaving 9 bases between. Germline assignment: CDR1 MGHRA and CDR2 YSYEKL. The CDR3 has 15 residues. CDR3 protein: CASSQGLLAKNIQYF. The DNA for the CDR3 is TGCGCCAGCAGCCAGGGGCTGTTAGCCAAAAACATTCAGTACTTC.

This rearrangement joins TRBV6-5 to TRBJ2-7; TRBD2 might be the D (5 bases). This CDR3 is 12 amino acids long. Germline V gene data show CDR1 as MNHEY and CDR2 as SVGAGI. The V end was cut by 4 bases, the J end by 4 bases, with 8 bases between. CDR3 sequence: CASSSGFYEQYF. The CDR3 DNA reads TGTGCCAGCAGTTCGGGATTTTACGAGCAGTACTTC.

The chain links TRBV2 to TRBJ1-5; TRBD1 aligns across 9 bases. There are 18 residues in the CDR3. The germline gives CDR1 SNHLY, CDR2 FYNNEI. V was pared by 6 bases and J by 2 bases, with 14 bases of the junction left unmatched. The CDR3, as DNA: TGTGCCAGCAGGAAGGGAACAGGGGGCGCGGGGGGCAATCAGCCCCAGCATTTT. Its protein product is CASRKGTGGAGGNQPQHF.

There are a few counts of this clone. The chain joins TRBV4-3 to TRBJ1-1, with no clear D. The CDR3 covers 13 residues. Germline V CDR1 and CDR2: LGHNA, YSLEER. Trimming stripped 0 bases from V and 6 bases from J, with 8 bases between. Here the CDR3 reads CASSQDTDAEAFF. The CDR3 bases are TGCGCCAGCAGCCAAGACACAGATGCTGAAGCTTTCTTT.

The sample holds many counts of this clone. The sample contains more than one DNA sequence encoding this CDR3. This chain links TRBV6-1 with TRBJ1-4, with a possible D match to TRBD1 (6 bases). Trimming stripped 3 bases from V and 5 bases from J, with 13 bases between. This CDR3 has 15 residues. Germline CDR1 is MNHNS and CDR2 is SASEGT. The CDR3 region has the DNA TGTGCCAGCAGTGAGTTCCAGGGGACGAATGAAAAACTGTTTTTT. As protein: CASSEFQGTNEKLFF.

The CDR3 loop is CASRGLGNNEQFF. In nucleotides, the CDR3 is TGTGCCAGCAGAGGACTGGGGAACAATGAGCAGTTCTTC. The chain uses TRBV6-1 and TRBJ2-1; tentatively, D is TRBD2 (5 bases). The CDR3 length is 13 residues. The V gene's germline CDR1 is MNHNS and CDR2 SASEGT. The V and J ends lost 6 bases and 5 bases respectively, with 11 bases between them.

The J gene is TRBJ2-5, the V gene TRBV9; D may be TRBD1 (5 bases). The end of the DNA aligns better with TRBJ2-7, so the J call may be wrong. CDR1 and CDR2 (germline): SGDLS, YYNGEE. The CDR3 extends over 14 amino acids. The CDR3 loop reads CASSVGAGRYEQYF. DNA of the CDR3: TGTGCCAGCAGCGTAGGAGCAGGGCGGTACGAGCAGTACTTC.

The gene calls are TRBV10-1 and TRBJ2-3; possibly TRBD1 for D (6 bases). From germline, CDR1 is WNHNN and CDR2 SYGVQD (reference sequence). Deletions cut 5 bases from V and 2 bases from J, with 11 bases between. The CDR3 contains 14 residues. The CDR3 is CASSRDTYTDTQYF. DNA of the CDR3: TGCGCCAGCAGTCGGGACACCTACACAGATACGCAGTATTTT.

A note on this clone: Additional DNA sequences in this sample encode the identical CDR3. The rearrangement uses TRBV5-1 and TRBJ1-1; a possible D gene is TRBD1 (6 bases). Germline V gene lookup returns CDR1 SGHRS and CDR2 YFSETQ. The CDR3 runs to 15 residues. The V gene lost 2 bases and the J gene lost 0 bases, with 11 bases spanning the gap. The CDR3 DNA sequence: TGCGCCAGCAGCTTCACAGGGAACATGAACACTGAAGCTTTCTTT. It translates to CASSFTGNMNTEAFF. The full variable domain, rest sourced from reference TRBV5-1 and TRBJ1-1, is KAGVTQTPRYLIKTRGQQVTLSCSPISGHRSVSWYQQTPGQGLQFLFEYFSETQRNKGNFPGRFSGRQFSNSRSEMNVSTLELGDSALYLCASSFTGNMNTEAFFGQGTRLTVV.

CDR3 DNA: TGTGCCAGCATCCCTAGCGGTTCCTACAATGAGCAGTTCTTC. Its protein product is CASIPSGSYNEQFF. The chain is built from TRBV6-6 and TRBJ2-1, with 7 bases matching TRBD2. V was clipped by 7 bases and J by 1 base; unmatched bases: 4. The germline V gene has CDR1 MNHNY and CDR2 SVGAGI (reference sequence). The CDR3 runs 14 residues.

The rearrangement links TRBV6-1 to TRBJ2-3; 8 nucleotides line up with TRBD1. V lost 4 bases and J lost 0; bases outside the gene matches: 6. The germline V gene has CDR1 MNHNS and CDR2 SASEGT. The CDR3 covers 16 residues. The chain's CDR3 is CASSGGDRRSTDTQYF. CDR3 in DNA: TGTGCCAGCAGTGGAGGGGACAGGAGAAGCACAGATACGCAGTATTTT.

The count of this clone is one. This chain uses TRBV9 with TRBJ2-1; 10 positions match TRBD1. CDR3 length: 15 amino acids. Germline CDR1 is SGDLS and CDR2 is YYNGEE. V was clipped by 4 bases and J by 10 bases; unmatched bases: 11. As DNA, the CDR3 is TGTGCCAGCAGCCCGAGGACAGGGGGTGTAGGGGAGCAGTTCTTC. Its protein is CASSPRTGGVGEQFF.